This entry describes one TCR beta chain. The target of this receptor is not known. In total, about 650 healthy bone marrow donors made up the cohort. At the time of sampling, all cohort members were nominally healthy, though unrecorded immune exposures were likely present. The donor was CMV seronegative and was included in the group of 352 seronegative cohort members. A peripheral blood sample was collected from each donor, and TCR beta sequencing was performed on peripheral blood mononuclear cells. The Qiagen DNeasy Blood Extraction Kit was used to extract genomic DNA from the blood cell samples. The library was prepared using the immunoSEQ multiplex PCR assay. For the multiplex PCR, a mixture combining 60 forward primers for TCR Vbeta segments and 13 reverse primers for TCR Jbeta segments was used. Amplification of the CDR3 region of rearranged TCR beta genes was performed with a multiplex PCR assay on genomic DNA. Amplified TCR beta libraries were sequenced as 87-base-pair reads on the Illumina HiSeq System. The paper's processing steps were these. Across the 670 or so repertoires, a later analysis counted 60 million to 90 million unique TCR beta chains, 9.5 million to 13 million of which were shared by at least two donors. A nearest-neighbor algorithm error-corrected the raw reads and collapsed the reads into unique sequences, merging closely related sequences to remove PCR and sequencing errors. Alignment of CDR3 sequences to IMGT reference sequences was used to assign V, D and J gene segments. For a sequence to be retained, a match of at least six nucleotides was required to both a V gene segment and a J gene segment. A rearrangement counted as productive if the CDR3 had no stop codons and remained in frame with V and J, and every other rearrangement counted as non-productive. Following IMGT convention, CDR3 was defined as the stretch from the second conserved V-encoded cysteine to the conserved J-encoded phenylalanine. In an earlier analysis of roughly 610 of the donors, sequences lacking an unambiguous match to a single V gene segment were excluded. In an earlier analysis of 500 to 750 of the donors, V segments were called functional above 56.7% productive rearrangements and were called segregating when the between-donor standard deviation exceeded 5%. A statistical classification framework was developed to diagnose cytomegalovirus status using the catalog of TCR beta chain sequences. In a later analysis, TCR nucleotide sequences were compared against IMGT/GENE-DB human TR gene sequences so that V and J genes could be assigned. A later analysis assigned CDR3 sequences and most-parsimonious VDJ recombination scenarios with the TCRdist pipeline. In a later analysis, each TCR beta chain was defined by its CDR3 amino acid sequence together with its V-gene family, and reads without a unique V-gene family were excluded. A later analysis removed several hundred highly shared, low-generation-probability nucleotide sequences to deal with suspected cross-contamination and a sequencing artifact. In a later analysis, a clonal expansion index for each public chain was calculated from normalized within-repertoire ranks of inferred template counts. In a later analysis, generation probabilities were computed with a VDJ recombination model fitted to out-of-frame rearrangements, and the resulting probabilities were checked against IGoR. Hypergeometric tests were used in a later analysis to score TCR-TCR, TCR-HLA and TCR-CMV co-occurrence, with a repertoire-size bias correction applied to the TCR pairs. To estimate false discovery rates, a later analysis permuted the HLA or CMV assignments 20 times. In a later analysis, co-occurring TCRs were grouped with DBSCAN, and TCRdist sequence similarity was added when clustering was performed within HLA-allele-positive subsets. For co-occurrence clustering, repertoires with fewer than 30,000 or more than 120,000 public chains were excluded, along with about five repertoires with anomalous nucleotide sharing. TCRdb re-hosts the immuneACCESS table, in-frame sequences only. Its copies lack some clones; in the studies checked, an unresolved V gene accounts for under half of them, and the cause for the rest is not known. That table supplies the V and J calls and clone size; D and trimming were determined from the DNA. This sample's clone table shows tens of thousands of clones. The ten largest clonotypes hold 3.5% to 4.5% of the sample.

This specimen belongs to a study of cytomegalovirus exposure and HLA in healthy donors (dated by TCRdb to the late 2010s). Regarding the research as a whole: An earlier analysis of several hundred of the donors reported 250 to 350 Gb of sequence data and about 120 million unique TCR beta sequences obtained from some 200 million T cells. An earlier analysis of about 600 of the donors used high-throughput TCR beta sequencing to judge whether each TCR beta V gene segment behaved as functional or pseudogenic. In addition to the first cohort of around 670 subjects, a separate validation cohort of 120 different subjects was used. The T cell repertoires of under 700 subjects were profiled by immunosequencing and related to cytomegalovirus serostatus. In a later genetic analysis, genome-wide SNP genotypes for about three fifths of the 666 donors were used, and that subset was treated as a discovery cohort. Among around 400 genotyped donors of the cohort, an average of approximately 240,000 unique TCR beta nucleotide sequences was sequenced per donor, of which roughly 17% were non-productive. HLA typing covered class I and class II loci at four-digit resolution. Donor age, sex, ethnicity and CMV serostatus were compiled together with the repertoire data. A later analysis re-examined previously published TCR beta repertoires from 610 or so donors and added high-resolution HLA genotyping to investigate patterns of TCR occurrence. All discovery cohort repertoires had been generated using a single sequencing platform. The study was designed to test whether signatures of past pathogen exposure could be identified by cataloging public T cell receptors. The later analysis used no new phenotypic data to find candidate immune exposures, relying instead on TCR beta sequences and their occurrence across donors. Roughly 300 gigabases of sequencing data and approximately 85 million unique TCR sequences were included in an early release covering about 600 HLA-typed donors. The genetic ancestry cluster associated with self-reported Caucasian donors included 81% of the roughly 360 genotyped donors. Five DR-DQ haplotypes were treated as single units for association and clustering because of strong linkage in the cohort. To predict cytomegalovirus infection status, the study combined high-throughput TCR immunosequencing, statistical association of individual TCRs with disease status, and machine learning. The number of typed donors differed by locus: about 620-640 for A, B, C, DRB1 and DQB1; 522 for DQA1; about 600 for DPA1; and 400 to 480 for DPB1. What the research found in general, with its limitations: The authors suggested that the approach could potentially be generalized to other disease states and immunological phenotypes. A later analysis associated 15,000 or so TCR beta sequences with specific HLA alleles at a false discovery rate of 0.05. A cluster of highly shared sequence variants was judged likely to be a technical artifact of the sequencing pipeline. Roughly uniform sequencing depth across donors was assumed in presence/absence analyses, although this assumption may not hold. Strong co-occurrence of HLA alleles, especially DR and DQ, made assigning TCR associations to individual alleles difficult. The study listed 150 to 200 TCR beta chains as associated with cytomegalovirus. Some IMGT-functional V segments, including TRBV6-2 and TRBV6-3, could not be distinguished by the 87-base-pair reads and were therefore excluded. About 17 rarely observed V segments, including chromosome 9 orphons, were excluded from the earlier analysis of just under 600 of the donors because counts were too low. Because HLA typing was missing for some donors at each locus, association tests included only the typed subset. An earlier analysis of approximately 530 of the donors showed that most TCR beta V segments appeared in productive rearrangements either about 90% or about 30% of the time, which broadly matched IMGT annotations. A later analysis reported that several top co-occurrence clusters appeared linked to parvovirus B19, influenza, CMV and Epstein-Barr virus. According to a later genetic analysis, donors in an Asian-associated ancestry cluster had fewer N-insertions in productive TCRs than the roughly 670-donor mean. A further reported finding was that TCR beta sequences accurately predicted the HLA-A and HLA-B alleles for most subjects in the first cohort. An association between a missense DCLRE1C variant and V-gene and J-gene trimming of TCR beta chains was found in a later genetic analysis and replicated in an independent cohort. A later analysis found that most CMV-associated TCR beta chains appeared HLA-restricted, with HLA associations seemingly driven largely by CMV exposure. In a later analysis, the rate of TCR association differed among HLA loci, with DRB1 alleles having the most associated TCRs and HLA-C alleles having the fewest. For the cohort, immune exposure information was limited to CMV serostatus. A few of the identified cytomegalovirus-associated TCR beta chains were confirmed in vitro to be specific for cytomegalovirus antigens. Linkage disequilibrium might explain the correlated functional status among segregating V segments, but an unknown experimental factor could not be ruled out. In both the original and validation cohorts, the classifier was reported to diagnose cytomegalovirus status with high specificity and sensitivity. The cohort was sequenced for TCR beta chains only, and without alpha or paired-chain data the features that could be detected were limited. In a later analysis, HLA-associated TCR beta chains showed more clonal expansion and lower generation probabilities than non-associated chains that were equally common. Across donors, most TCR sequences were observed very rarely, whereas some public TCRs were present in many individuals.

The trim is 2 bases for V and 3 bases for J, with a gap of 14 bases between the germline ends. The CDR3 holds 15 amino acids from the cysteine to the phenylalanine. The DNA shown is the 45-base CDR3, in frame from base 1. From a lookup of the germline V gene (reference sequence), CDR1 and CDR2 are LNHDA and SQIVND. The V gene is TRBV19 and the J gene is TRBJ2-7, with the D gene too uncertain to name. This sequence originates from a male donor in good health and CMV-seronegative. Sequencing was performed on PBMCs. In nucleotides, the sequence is TGTGCCAGTAGTATAAGTTTAGGCGGAATCTACGAGCAGTACTTC. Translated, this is CASSISLGGIYEQYF.